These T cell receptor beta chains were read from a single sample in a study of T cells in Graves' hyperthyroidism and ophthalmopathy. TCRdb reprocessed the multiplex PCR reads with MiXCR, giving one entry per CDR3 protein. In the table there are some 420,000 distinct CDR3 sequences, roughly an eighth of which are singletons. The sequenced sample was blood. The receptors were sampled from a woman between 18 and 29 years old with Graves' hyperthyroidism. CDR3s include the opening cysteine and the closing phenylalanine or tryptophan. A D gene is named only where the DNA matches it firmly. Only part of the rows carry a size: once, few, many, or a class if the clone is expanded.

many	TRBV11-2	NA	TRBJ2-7	CASSSPSWEQYF	TGTGCCAGCAGCTCTCCGAGTTGGGAGCAGTACTTC
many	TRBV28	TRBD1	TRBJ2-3	CASSSVLQGIGIYSDTQYF	TGTGCCAGCAGTTCGGTTTTACAGGGGATAGGGATTTACTCAGATACGCAGTATTTT
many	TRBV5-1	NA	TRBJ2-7	CASSLRTAYEQYF	TGCGCCAGCAGCCTCCGGACAGCGTACGAGCAGTACTTC
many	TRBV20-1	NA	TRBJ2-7	CSASGTFSYEQYF	TGCAGTGCTAGTGGGACATTCTCCTACGAGCAGTACTTC
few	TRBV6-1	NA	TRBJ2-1	CASSATGTEQFF	TGTGCCAGCAGTGCGACCGGGACCGAGCAGTTCTTC
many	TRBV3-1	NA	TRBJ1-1	CASSQTTGGSEAFF	TGTGCCAGCAGCCAAACAACAGGAGGCTCTGAAGCTTTCTTT
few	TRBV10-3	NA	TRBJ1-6	CAISVDGNGPNSPLHF	TGTGCCATCAGTGTGGACGGAAACGGGCCTAATTCACCCCTCCACTTT
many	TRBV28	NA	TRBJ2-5	CASSFGWAETQYF	TGTGCCAGCAGTTTCGGTTGGGCAGAGACCCAGTACTTC
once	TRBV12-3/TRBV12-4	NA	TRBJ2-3	CATRRRAGIDTQYF	TGTGCCACTCGCCGGAGGGCGGGAATAGATACGCAGTATTTT
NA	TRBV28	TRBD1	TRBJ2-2	CASSFPTGGAGGELFF	TGTGCCAGCAGTTTTCCGACAGGGGGCGCAGGCGGGGAGCTGTTTTTT
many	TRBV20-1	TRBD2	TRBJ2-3	CSARDGQRGSTDTQYF	TGCAGTGCTAGAGATGGTCAGCGGGGTAGCACAGATACGCAGTATTTT
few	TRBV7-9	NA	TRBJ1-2	CASRQAGDYGYTF	TGTGCCAGCAGGCAGGCAGGGGACTATGGCTACACCTTC
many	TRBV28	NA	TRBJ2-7	CASRLPRRGGEQYF	TGTGCCAGCAGACTCCCCCGACGGGGAGGCGAGCAGTACTTC
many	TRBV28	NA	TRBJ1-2	CASSFQLNYGYTF	TGTGCCAGCAGTTTTCAGCTTAACTATGGCTACACCTTC
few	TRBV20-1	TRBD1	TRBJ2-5	CSAAQGAGETQYF	TGCAGTGCCGCCCAGGGGGCTGGAGAGACCCAGTACTTC
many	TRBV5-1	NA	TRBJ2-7	CASSLVTSYEQYF	TGCGCCAGCAGCTTGGTAACCTCCTACGAGCAGTACTTC
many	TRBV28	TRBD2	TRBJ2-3	CASSSHVLAGTDTQYF	TGTGCCAGCAGTTCTCATGTACTAGCGGGCACAGATACGCAGTATTTT
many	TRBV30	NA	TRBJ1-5	CAWSGQFNQPQHF	TGTGCCTGGAGTGGACAGTTTAATCAGCCCCAGCATTTT
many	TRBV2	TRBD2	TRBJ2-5	CASRNGLAGARETQYF	TGTGCCAGCAGGAACGGACTAGCGGGAGCCCGGGAGACCCAGTACTTC
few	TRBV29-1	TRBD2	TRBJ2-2	CSEHLSGIDTGELFF	TGCAGCGAGCACCTTAGCGGGATTGACACCGGGGAGCTGTTTTTT
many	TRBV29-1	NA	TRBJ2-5	CSASYQETQYF	TGCAGCGCTTCGTACCAAGAGACCCAGTACTTC
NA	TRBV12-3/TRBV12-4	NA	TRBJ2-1	CASSTADSYNEQFF	TGTGCCAGCAGTACCGCAGACAGTTACAATGAGCAGTTCTTC
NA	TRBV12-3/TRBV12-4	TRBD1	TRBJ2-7	CASSSTGAFEQYF	TGTGCCAGCAGTTCGACAGGGGCGTTCGAGCAGTACTTC